These 20 T cell receptor beta chains originate from one sample sequenced in a study of breast tumors, draining lymph nodes, adjacent tissues listed by TCRdb under 2016. Receptor amplification or capture employed multiplex PCR. Sequencing took place on an Illumina HiSeq 2000. TCRdb trimmed public reads at Q25 via fastp, called clones via MiXCR and kept in-frame beta chains. Rows are unified per CDR3 protein, each entry keeping the most common DNA and genes. Counted in this sample were about 230,000 distinct CDR3 sequences; approximately 29% of them appeared once. About 1.4% of the sample comes from the top ten. Lymph node samples came from the axillary draining lymph nodes of breast cancer patients. The sequenced sample consisted of axillary lymph node tissue. These receptors originate from a female donor with breast cancer. Some clones in this sample may be carry-over from other donors' samples.

Ten or more counts support this clonotype. It may be a read error: a sequence one base away is much more abundant. The V gene is TRBV7-9, the J gene TRBJ2-6, with D perhaps TRBD2 (6 bases). This CDR3 comprises 16 residues. Looked up from germline, CDR1 is SEHNR and CDR2 is FQNEAQ (reference sequence). This CDR3 reads CAGSLAAGAGANVLTF. In nucleotides, the CDR3 is TGTGCCGGCAGCTTAGCGGCAGGCGCTGGGGCCAACGTCCTGACTTTC.

This clonotype has at least ten counts. The V call is TRBV20-1, the J call TRBJ1-2, with D hard to call. V was clipped by 0 bases and J by 6 bases, with 8 bases between them. The CDR3 sequence is 12 residues long. Germline V CDR1 and CDR2: DFQATT, SNEGSKA (reference sequence). The CDR3 nucleotides are TGCAGTGCTAGAGATGGGAGGGATGGCTACACCTTC. Amino acid sequence: CSARDGRDGYTF.

This clonotype came up a few times. CDR3 DNA: TGCAGTGCTAAAAACAGGGGGCAAACTGAAGCTTTCTTT. Translation gives CSAKNRGQTEAFF. The V call is TRBV20-1, the J call TRBJ1-1; 9 bases match TRBD1. CDR3 length: 13 amino acids. J lost 5 bases, V lost 4 bases, and 5 bases had no gene match. The germline V gene has CDR1 DFQATT and CDR2 SNEGSKA (reference sequence).

This chain uses TRBV20-1 with TRBJ2-5, with 14 bases that match TRBD2. Germline CDR1 DFQATT, CDR2 SNEGSKA (reference sequence). This CDR3 is 12 amino acids long. The CDR3 is CSAWGLAGAQYF. As DNA, the CDR3 is TGCAGCGCTTGGGGACTAGCGGGGGCCCAGTACTTC.

The rearrangement links TRBV29-1 to TRBJ1-4; a weak D match, TRBD1 (6 bases). Germline V CDR1 and CDR2: SQVTM, ANQGSEA. The CDR3 covers 12 residues. Trimming pared 7 bases from V and 7 bases from J, leaving 13 bases between. This chain's CDR3 is CSAEGGREKLFF. For the CDR3, the DNA is TGCAGCGCTGAGGGGGGTCGTGAAAAACTGTTTTTT.

V is TRBV12-3 or TRBV12-4 and J is TRBJ2-5; D possibly corresponds to TRBD2 (7 bases). The ends were cut back, 3 bases at V and 4 bases at J, with 18 bases in the middle. The length of the CDR3 is 16 residues. Written as DNA, the CDR3 is TGTGCCAGCAGTTTCGGGGGGCGGGAGAGGGGAGAGACCCAGTACTTC. Translated: CASSFGGRERGETQYF.

This clonotype was observed at least ten times. The chain uses TRBV3-1 and TRBJ2-3; 11 bases align to TRBD2. The CDR3 is 14 residues long. Germline assignment: CDR1 LGHDT and CDR2 YNNKEL (reference sequence). The V segment lost 4 bases and the J segment 6 bases; nucleotides outside the gene matches: 3. CDR3 nucleotides: TGTGCCAGCAGCCTTAGCGGGAGGGCCGATACGCAGTATTTT. It translates to CASSLSGRADTQYF.

This clonotype has at least ten counts. The chain is built from TRBV6-1 and TRBJ2-2; no firm D call. Germline CDR1 and CDR2: MNHNS and SASEGT. The germline V and J ends were trimmed by 7 bases and 0 bases, with 12 bases remaining between them. The CDR3 sequence is 15 residues long. The CDR3 spells CASTLGGTNTGELFF. The CDR3 nucleotides read TGTGCCAGCACCCTCGGCGGTACGAACACCGGGGAGCTGTTTTTT.

Of note for this clonotype: A read error may explain this, as a much larger clone is one base away. Because it lacks the conserved phenylalanine or tryptophan at the end, this CDR3 is likely a read error. The rearrangement links TRBV29-1 to TRBJ1-1; D uncertain. CDR3 length equals 15 residues. Trimming shortened V by 0 bases and J by 1 base, and 12 bases separated the two germline ends. CDR1 and CDR2 from the germline V gene are SQVTM and ANQGSEA. The CDR3 DNA reads as TGCAGCGTTGAAGATCTTCATGGGCCGAACACTGAAGCTTTCCTT. This codes for CSVEDLHGPNTEAFL.

The table lists this clonotype with a few counts. The CDR3 coding sequence is TGTGCCAGCAGTTACTCTGGGGGCAGCAATCAGCCCCAGCATTTT. This translates into CASSYSGGSNQPQHF. The chain recombines TRBV6-5 with TRBJ1-5, with D maybe TRBD1 (6 bases). Trimming took 0 bases from V and 1 from J, leaving 7 bases between them. Germline assignment: CDR1 MNHEY and CDR2 SVGAGI. The CDR3 length is 15 residues.

This clonotype was counted ten times or more. V is TRBV5-1 and J is TRBJ2-1, with 7 bases fitting TRBD1. Trimming took 4 bases from V and 2 from J; bases not matched to a gene: 15. Per germline, CDR1 SGHRS and CDR2 YFSETQ. This CDR3 comprises 18 residues. The CDR3 bases are TGCGCCAGCAGCGCGCGACAGGGAAGTTTAGGGGCCTACAATGAGCAGTTCTTC. Protein sequence: CASSARQGSLGAYNEQFF.

The sample holds many counts of this clonotype. This chain joins TRBV7-2 and TRBJ2-7; maybe TRBD1 (6 bases). CDR1 and CDR2 from the germline V gene are SGHTA and FQGNSA. The CDR3 totals 16 residues. V lost 5 bases and J 5 bases, leaving 22 bases between the germline ends. Written as DNA, the CDR3 is TGTGCCAGCAGCGTCCAACCCGTCCATGGGGGCCACGAGCAGTACTTC. Its protein is CASSVQPVHGGHEQYF.

Many counts were recorded for this clonotype. The chain is built from TRBV20-1 and TRBJ1-6, with D possibly TRBD1 on 6 matching bases. The CDR3 is 13 amino acids. V shed 2 bases and J shed 7 bases, with 9 bases lying between them. In germline, CDR1 is DFQATT, CDR2 SNEGSKA (reference sequence). The CDR3 DNA follows: TGCAGTGCTAGAAAACAGGGAAATTCACCCCTCCACTTT. This sequence encodes CSARKQGNSPLHF.

This clonotype was seen repeatedly, ten times or more. Just one base apart from a much larger clone, this may be a read error. The rearrangement joins TRBV6-5 to TRBJ1-6; no clear D. The ends were cut back, 5 bases at V and 4 bases at J, with 15 bases in the middle. The germline V gene has CDR1 MNHEY and CDR2 SVGAGI. The CDR3 spans 16 residues. CDR3 bases: TGTGCCAGCAGTCACGGATTCGGACGATATAATTCACCCCTCCACTTT. Translated, it gives CASSHGFGRYNSPLHF.

This clonotype was seen ten or more times. V and J are TRBV7-8 and TRBJ2-7; TRBD2 matches at 10 bases. The junction had 3 bases not matched to a gene; V was cut back by 3 bases and J by 1 base. From germline, CDR1 is SGHVS and CDR2 FQNEAQ. The length of the CDR3 is 15 residues. In DNA, the CDR3 is TGTGCCAGCAGCTTCAGCGGGAGGGCGTCCTACGAGCAGTACTTC. It is translated as CASSFSGRASYEQYF.

To note about this clonotype: This may be a read error, as it is one base from a much larger clone. The CDR3 end shows no conserved phenylalanine or tryptophan, and so a read error is likely. The chain carries TRBV20-1 and TRBJ2-5; D is undetermined. The last part of the DNA fits TRBJ2-7 better; the J call may be wrong. The CDR3 runs 10 residues. The germline CDR1 and CDR2 sequences are DFQATT and SNEGSKA (reference sequence). CDR3 nucleotide sequence: TGCAGTGCTAGTGACTACGAGCAGTACTCC. Its translation is CSASDYEQYS.

This clonotype came up many times. J is TRBJ2-1 and V is TRBV19; no definite D call. The V end lost 6 bases, the J end lost 4 bases, and 16 bases lay between the germline ends. CDR3 length: 15 amino acids. Germline V gene data show CDR1 as LNHDA and CDR2 as SQIVND (reference sequence). CDR3 sequence (DNA): TGTGCCAGTAGCCTACGGGCGTCGGGTTACAATGAGCAGTTCTTC. Amino acids: CASSLRASGYNEQFF. The complete variable domain, with remaining parts taken from reference TRBV19 and TRBJ2-1, reads DGGITQSPKYLFRKEGQNVTLSCEQNLNHDAMYWYRQDPGQGLRLIYYSQIVNDFQKGDIAEGYSVSREKKESFPLTVTSAQKNPTAFYLCASSLRASGYNEQFFGPGTRLTVL.

The rearrangement joins TRBV9 to TRBJ2-2; possible D gene TRBD2, 7 bases. CDR3 length equals 16 residues. V was clipped by 0 bases and J by 2 bases, with 11 bases between them. Germline V lookup: CDR1 SGDLS, CDR2 YYNGEE. CDR3 sequence: CASSVERGGNTGELFF. In nucleotides, the CDR3 is TGTGCCAGCAGCGTAGAGAGGGGGGGAAACACCGGGGAGCTGTTTTTT. Together with reference TRBV9 and TRBJ2-2, the CDR3 gives the full variable domain: DSGVTQTPKHLITATGQRVTLRCSPRSGDLSVYWYQQSLDQGLQFLIQYYNGEERAKGNILERFSAQQFPDLHSELNLSSLELGDSALYFCASSVERGGNTGELFFGEGSRLTVL.

The chain joins TRBV20-1 to TRBJ1-2; 8 nucleotides match TRBD1. Trimming removed 6 bases from V and 11 bases from J; junction bases left unmatched: 17. This CDR3 contains 14 residues. Germline CDR1 DFQATT, CDR2 SNEGSKA (reference sequence). For the CDR3, the DNA is TGCAGTGCACTGGGCTCTGGACAGGGATCGGGTTACACCTTC. It encodes CSALGSGQGSGYTF.

The chain employs TRBV13 and TRBJ2-1; the D gene is possibly TRBD2 (7 bases). This CDR3 is built from 17 residues. The germline CDR1 and CDR2 sequences are PRHDT and FYEKMQ (reference sequence). V gave up 5 bases and J gave up 2 bases, with 19 bases separating them. CDR3 sequence (DNA): TGTGCCAGCAGCCAACAGGAGGGGGGGCAAGCCTACAATGAGCAGTTCTTC. It is translated as CASSQQEGGQAYNEQFF.